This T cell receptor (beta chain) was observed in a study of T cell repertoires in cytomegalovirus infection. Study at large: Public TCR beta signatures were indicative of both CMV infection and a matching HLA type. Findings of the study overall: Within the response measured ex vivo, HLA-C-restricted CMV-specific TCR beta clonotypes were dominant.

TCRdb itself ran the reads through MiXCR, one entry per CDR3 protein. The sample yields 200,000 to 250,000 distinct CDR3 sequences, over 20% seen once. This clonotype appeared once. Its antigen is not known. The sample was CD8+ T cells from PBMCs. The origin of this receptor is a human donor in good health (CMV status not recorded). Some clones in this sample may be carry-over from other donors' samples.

The CDR3 is CASSYSLETQYF. CDR3 sequence (DNA): TGTGCCAGCAGTTACTCGCTTGAGACCCAGTACTTC. This sequence joins TRBV6-6 and TRBJ2-5; D is undetermined. The V gene lost 0 bases and the J gene lost 5 bases, with 4 bases spanning the gap. Per the germline V gene, CDR1 is MNHNY and CDR2 is SVGAGI (reference sequence). The CDR3 loop spans 12 amino acids.